Shown below are 26 T cell receptor beta chains from a single sample sequenced in a study of radiation and T cells in renal cell carcinoma. The table came from immunoSEQ multiplex PCR; TCRdb's copy has only in-frame clones and leaves some out. The sample records about 130,000 clones, 81% being singletons. Time point noted: blood 2 weeks post-SBRT. Stated treatment: 15 Gy SBRT to primary tumor, nephrectomy 4 weeks later. Sequencing used blood, obtained from a patient whose treatment included radiotherapy and nephrectomy. The origin of the receptors is a man aged 45-60 years with renal cell carcinoma.

The chain is built from TRBV28 and TRBJ1-1, with D unresolved. From germline, CDR1 is MDHEN and CDR2 SYDVKM. CDR3 length: 14 amino acids. The V end was cut by 3 bases, the J end by 11 bases, with 19 bases between. As DNA, the CDR3 is TGTGCCAGCAGTTTCTGGCAACCGTTAATGGGGGCTTTCTTT. This sequence encodes CASSFWQPLMGAFF. The variable domain in full, with the rest retrieved from reference TRBV28 and TRBJ1-1, is DVKVTQSSRYLVKRTGEKVFLECVQDMDHENMFWYRQDPGLGLRLIYFSYDVKMKEKGDIPEGYSVSREKKERFSLILESASTNQTSMYLCASSFWQPLMGAFFGQGTRLTVV.

In this sample, this clone is large. V gene TRBV7-9 combines with J gene TRBJ1-2; D uncertain. The CDR3 covers 11 residues. Trimming stripped 1 base from V and 13 bases from J, with 10 bases between. Germline V lookup: CDR1 SEHNR, CDR2 FQNEAQ (reference sequence). The CDR3 protein is CASSLESNCTF. The CDR3 DNA reads TGTGCCAGCAGCTTAGAATCCAATTGCACCTTC.

This chain joins TRBV11-3 and TRBJ2-2; D uncertain. With 3 bases removed from V and 1 base from J, the gap between germline ends came to 9 bases. Looked up from germline, CDR1 is SGHNT and CDR2 is YENEEA. This CDR3 contains 15 residues. The CDR3 DNA is TGTGCCAGCAGCTTGGGATACAAGAACACCGGGGAGCTGTTTTTT. It yields the protein CASSLGYKNTGELFF. Supplemented by reference TRBV11-3 and TRBJ2-2, the full variable domain reads EAGVVQSPRYKIIEKKQPVAFWCNPISGHNTLYWYLQNLGQGPELLIRYENEEAVDDSQLPKDRFSAERLKGVDSTLKIQPAELGDSAVYLCASSLGYKNTGELFFGEGSRLTVL.

V gene TRBV25-1 combines with J gene TRBJ2-3; a possible D gene is TRBD2 (6 bases). Between the trimmed V and J ends, which lost 3 bases and 1 base, there was a span of 14 bases. Per the germline V gene, CDR1 is MGHDK and CDR2 is SYGVNS. The CDR3 totals 16 residues. CDR3 in amino acids: CASSEGGGVGTDTQYF. CDR3 sequence (DNA): TGTGCCAGCAGTGAGGGAGGCGGGGTGGGCACAGATACGCAGTATTTT.

This clone was found once. The genes are TRBV7-9 and TRBJ2-7; no firm D call. Germline CDR1 is SEHNR and CDR2 is FQNEAQ (reference sequence). The CDR3 covers 12 residues. V was clipped by 5 bases and J by 3 bases, with 8 bases between them. The CDR3 DNA reads as TGTGCCAGCAGCATCAGGAGCTACGAGCAGTACTTC. As protein: CASSIRSYEQYF.

This clone came up a few times. Written as DNA, the CDR3 is TGCAGCGTAAGGGAGGCGGGCTACACCTTC. Translated: CSVREAGYTF. The chain has TRBV29-1 and TRBJ1-2, with D uncertain. V dropped 6 bases and J dropped 8 bases, with 10 bases sitting between them. The germline CDR1 and CDR2 sequences are SQVTM and ANQGSEA. This CDR3 has 10 amino acids.

This clone was observed a few times. J is TRBJ1-1 and V is TRBV20-1; D remains unclear. Trimming stripped 3 bases from V and 6 bases from J, with 8 bases between. Germline CDR1 and CDR2: DFQATT and SNEGSKA (reference sequence). This CDR3 spans 11 amino acids. CDR3 protein: CSARTGSEAFF. CDR3 DNA sequence: TGCAGTGCTAGGACGGGATCTGAAGCTTTCTTT.

This clone was recorded once. The chain recombines TRBV5-1 with TRBJ2-3; 8 nucleotides match TRBD2. CDR3 length: 16 amino acids. CDR1 and CDR2 from the germline V gene are SGHRS and YFSETQ. V gave up 2 bases and J gave up 1 base; unmatched junction bases: 6. The CDR3 sequence is CASSLPGLAGTDTQYF. In DNA form, the CDR3 reads TGCGCCAGCAGCTTACCCGGACTAGCCGGCACAGATACGCAGTATTTT. Full variable domain (remainder filled in from reference TRBV5-1 and TRBJ2-3): KAGVTQTPRYLIKTRGQQVTLSCSPISGHRSVSWYQQTPGQGLQFLFEYFSETQRNKGNFPGRFSGRQFSNSRSEMNVSTLELGDSALYLCASSLPGLAGTDTQYFGPGTRLTVL.

This chain uses TRBV29-1 with TRBJ1-4; D is possibly TRBD1 (5 bases). Germline assignment: CDR1 SQVTM and CDR2 ANQGSEA. This CDR3 is 12 amino acids long. V lost 6 bases and J lost 8, with 13 bases in between. The CDR3 spells CSVSEEGEKLFF. Here the CDR3 DNA reads TGCAGCGTCTCGGAGGAGGGGGAAAAACTGTTTTTT.

V usage is TRBV5-1 and J usage is TRBJ2-1; D is ambiguous. The CDR3 is made up of 14 amino acids. The V and J ends lost 5 bases and 5 bases respectively, with 14 bases between them. The germline V gene encodes CDR1 SGHRS and CDR2 YFSETQ. CDR3 protein: CASSPRNSHNEQFF. As DNA, the CDR3 is TGCGCCAGCAGTCCGAGGAACAGTCACAATGAGCAGTTCTTC.

The chain recombines TRBV6-4 with TRBJ2-2, with 8 bases fitting TRBD2. Unmatched junction bases numbered 4, after V lost 5 bases and J lost 2 bases. Looked up from germline, CDR1 is MRHNA and CDR2 is SNTAGT. The CDR3 runs 15 residues. The DNA of the CDR3 is TGTGCCAGCAGTCCTCGGGGGGGCAACACCGGGGAGCTGTTTTTT. As protein: CASSPRGGNTGELFF.

The chain uses TRBV5-1 and TRBJ1-2; 7 nucleotides match TRBD1. Trimming cost V 4 bases and J 6 bases; bases outside gene matches: 3. CDR3 length equals 12 residues. In germline, CDR1 is SGHRS, CDR2 YFSETQ. CDR3 coding DNA: TGCGCCAGCAGCGCCGACAGGGATGGCTACACCTTC. Translated: CASSADRDGYTF.

V and J are TRBV29-1 and TRBJ2-5, with 8 bases aligning to TRBD1. The CDR3 is 15 residues long. Trimming at V came to 3 bases and at J to 1 base, leaving 7 bases not matched to a gene. Germline-derived CDR1 and CDR2 are SQVTM and ANQGSEA. CDR3 amino acids: CSVEGIRGRQETQYF. The CDR3 DNA is TGCAGCGTTGAGGGCATCAGGGGGCGCCAAGAGACCCAGTACTTC.

This clone was detected a few times. The V call is TRBV5-3, the J call TRBJ1-1, with unresolved D. TRBV5-3 is marked as an open reading frame, function uncertain. Trimming stripped 4 bases from V and 7 bases from J, with 8 bases between. This CDR3 has 11 residues. The DNA for the CDR3 is TGTGCCAGAAGCCCCGTTAGTGAAGCTTTCTTT. It yields the protein CARSPVSEAFF.

V gene TRBV5-1 combines with J gene TRBJ2-1, with 14 bases identical to TRBD2. After removal of 3 bases from V and 5 bases from J, the junction contained 16 bases not matched to a gene. This CDR3 contains 20 residues. CDR1 and CDR2 (germline): SGHRS, YFSETQ. The CDR3 region has the DNA TGCGCCAGCAGCTCTGCCAGGACTAGCGGGGGGTACCTTGGGGACAATGAGCAGTTCTTC. Encoded protein: CASSSARTSGGYLGDNEQFF.

This sequence joins TRBV4-3 and TRBJ2-6, with 8 nucleotides matching TRBD1. V shed 3 bases, J shed 4 bases, and the junction held 17 bases outside the gene matches. CDR3 size: 20 residues. The germline V gene has CDR1 LGHNA and CDR2 YSLEER. The CDR3 loop reads CASSHRLVRQGAWGANVLTF. CDR3 nucleotide sequence: TGCGCCAGCAGCCACAGGCTAGTGAGGCAGGGGGCGTGGGGGGCCAACGTCCTGACTTTC.

This chain connects TRBV2 to TRBJ2-3; 8 bases match TRBD2. CDR3 length: 16 residues. Trimming cost V 5 bases and J 4 bases; bases outside gene matches: 11. Germline lookup yields CDR1 SNHLY and CDR2 FYNNEI. The CDR3, as DNA: TGTGCCAGCAGTTACGCCAGCGGGAGAGGGGCAGATACGCAGTATTTT. As protein: CASSYASGRGADTQYF.

The rearrangement uses TRBV13 and TRBJ2-7; D unresolved. The CDR3 covers 12 residues. Trimming shortened V by 0 bases and J by 5 bases, and 5 bases separated the two germline ends. Germline V lookup: CDR1 PRHDT, CDR2 FYEKMQ (reference sequence). CDR3 nucleotide sequence: TGTGCCAGCAGCTTAGGGCAGGACGAGCAGTACTTC. Protein product: CASSLGQDEQYF.

This rearrangement joins TRBV28 to TRBJ2-7, with TRBD2 matching over 11 bases. Trimming cost V 6 bases and J 7 bases; bases outside gene matches: 5. Germline CDR1 and CDR2: MDHEN and SYDVKM. The CDR3 spans 13 residues. DNA for the CDR3: TGTGCCAGCAGACTGACTAGCGGGAATGAGCAGTACTTC. It codes for CASRLTSGNEQYF. Based on the CDR3 plus reference TRBV28 and TRBJ2-7, the full variable domain is DVKVTQSSRYLVKRTGEKVFLECVQDMDHENMFWYRQDPGLGLRLIYFSYDVKMKEKGDIPEGYSVSREKKERFSLILESASTNQTSMYLCASRLTSGNEQYFGPGTRLTVT.

The J gene is TRBJ1-5, the V gene TRBV6-5; D gene ambiguous. Germline loops: CDR1 MNHEY, CDR2 SVGAGI. The CDR3 runs 15 residues. The V and J ends lost 5 bases and 0 bases respectively, with 11 bases between them. CDR3 protein: CASSLKSYSNQPQHF. DNA of the CDR3: TGTGCCAGCAGTCTGAAGTCTTATAGCAATCAGCCCCAGCATTTT.

The chain has TRBV2 and TRBJ2-1, with 10 bases matching TRBD2. Germline CDR1 reads SNHLY; CDR2 reads FYNNEI. V gave up 5 bases and J gave up 4 bases; unmatched junction bases: 5. This CDR3 comprises 15 residues. In DNA form, the CDR3 reads TGTGCCAGCAGTTCCCTAGCGGGAGCTTACAATGAGCAGTTCTTC. Translating gives CASSSLAGAYNEQFF.

V usage is TRBV5-1 and J usage is TRBJ2-1, with TRBD1 as a possible D gene (5 bases). The CDR3 sequence is 13 residues long. V was clipped by 2 bases and J by 9 bases, with 12 bases between them. In germline, CDR1 is SGHRS, CDR2 YFSETQ. Written as DNA, the CDR3 is TGCGCCAGCAGCTTAAAGGGGCCAGTTGAGCAGTTCTTC. Translation gives CASSLKGPVEQFF.

The chain uses TRBV4-1 and TRBJ1-6; D perhaps matches TRBD1 (5 bases). V lost 1 base and J lost 7, with 11 bases in between. The V gene's germline CDR1 is MGHRA and CDR2 YSYEKL. The CDR3 sequence is 15 residues long. Here the CDR3 reads CASSQVPRANSPLHF. DNA of the CDR3: TGCGCCAGCAGCCAAGTTCCCAGGGCAAATTCACCCCTCCACTTT.

CDR3 loop: CASSLRGQASSAEQFF. CDR3 nucleotide sequence: TGTGCCAGCAGCTTAAGGGGACAGGCTTCTTCGGCTGAGCAGTTCTTC. The rearrangement uses TRBV11-3 and TRBJ2-1; TRBD1 agrees at 8 bases. This CDR3 comprises 16 residues. The V and J ends lost 2 bases and 9 bases, in that order; junction bases with no gene match: 12. Germline values: CDR1 SGHNT, CDR2 YENEEA.

The chain combines TRBV7-9 with TRBJ1-2; 7 nucleotides match TRBD1. The CDR3 is 15 amino acids. The V segment lost 5 bases and the J segment 6 bases; nucleotides outside the gene matches: 12. Germline assignment: CDR1 SEHNR and CDR2 FQNEAQ (reference sequence). CDR3 residues: CASSPAGTAPNGYTF. CDR3 in DNA: TGTGCCAGCAGCCCGGCGGGGACAGCCCCCAATGGCTACACCTTC.

The gene calls are TRBV5-1 and TRBJ2-2; D is uncertain. Germline assignment: CDR1 SGHRS and CDR2 YFSETQ. The CDR3 loop spans 15 amino acids. V dropped 0 bases and J dropped 4 bases, with 10 bases sitting between them. The CDR3 coding sequence is TGCGCCAGCAGCTTGGCTCCAGGCGGCACCGGGGAGCTGTTTTTT. Residues: CASSLAPGGTGELFF.